This T cell receptor (beta chain) is drawn from a study of blood T cells in healthy people across ages. Study-wide results and limits: With age, beta diversity per million T cells declined roughly linearly, significantly by 40. TCR beta diversity tracked closely with naive T cell percentage.

As regards this clonotype: Its antigen is not identified. This sequence may be a read error, since a much larger clone differs from it by one base.

A second roughly 6 to 11 cycle PCR used barcoded and J-beta primers. Researchers report that each sample yielded at least 2.5 million CDR3-containing paired-end reads. TCRdb re-called the 5' RACE reads with MiXCR, one entry per CDR3 protein. The data show about 650,000 distinct CDR3 sequences, about 34% seen once. Germline V lookup: CDR1 SGHAT, CDR2 FQNNGV. The CDR3 length is 15 residues. The V segment lost 5 bases and the J segment 1 base; nucleotides outside the gene matches: 5. PBMCs numbering at least 7 million were isolated per sample. Sequenced material: blood. V gene TRBV11-2 combines with J gene TRBJ2-3; 8 bases match TRBD2. This TCR derives from an elderly woman in good health. CDR3 sequence: CASSIRAGGTDTQYF. The CDR3 nucleotides are TGTGCCAGCAGCATTAGAGCGGGGGGCACAGATACGCAGTATTTT. The entire variable domain, with the rest obtained from reference TRBV11-2 and TRBJ2-3, is as follows: EAGVAQSPRYKIIEKRQSVAFWCNPISGHATLYWYQQILGQGPKLLIQFQNNGVVDDSQLPKDRFSAERLKGVDSTLKIQPAKLEDSAVYLCASSIRAGGTDTQYFGPGTRLTVL.